This TCR beta chain was identified in a study of blood T cell repertoires in COVID-19. About this clone itself: Other nucleotide sequences in the sample specify the same CDR3.

V was pared by 5 bases and J by 4 bases, with 9 bases between. There are 13 residues in the CDR3. Germline CDR1 and CDR2: SGHTA and FQGNSA. Measured with immunoSEQ multiplex PCR; TCRdb has only the in-frame clones, and not every one. This table has roughly 280,000 clones, almost 90% appearing once. The specimen was peripheral blood. V and J are TRBV7-2 and TRBJ1-5, with D unclear. The receptor was isolated from a woman in her 30s with COVID-19, enrolled during active disease. For the CDR3, the DNA is TGTGCCAGCAGCCCCCCCGGGAATCAGCCCCAGCATTTT. It is translated as CASSPPGNQPQHF.